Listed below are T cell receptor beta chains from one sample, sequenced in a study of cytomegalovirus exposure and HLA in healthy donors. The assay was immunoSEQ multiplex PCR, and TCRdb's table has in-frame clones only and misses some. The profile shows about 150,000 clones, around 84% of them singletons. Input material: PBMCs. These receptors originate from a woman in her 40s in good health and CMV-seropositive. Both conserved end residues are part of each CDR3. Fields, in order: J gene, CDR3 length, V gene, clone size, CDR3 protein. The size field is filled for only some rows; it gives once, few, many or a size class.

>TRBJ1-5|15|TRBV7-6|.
CASSVTGQGNQPQHF
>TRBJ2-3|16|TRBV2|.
CASSEADSGSGDTQYF
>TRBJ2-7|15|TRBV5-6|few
CASSSVGQGSDEQYF
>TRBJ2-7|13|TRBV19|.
CATSLAGVNEQYF
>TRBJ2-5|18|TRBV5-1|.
CASSERGLAGVSGETQYF
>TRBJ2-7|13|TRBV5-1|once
CASRQGAAYEQYF
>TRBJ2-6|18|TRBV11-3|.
CASSLVAGGDSGANVLTF
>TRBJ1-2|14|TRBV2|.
CASRGQTDNYGYTF
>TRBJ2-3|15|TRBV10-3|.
CAISRTSGYTDTQYF
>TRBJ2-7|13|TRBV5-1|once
CASSLAPGYEQYF
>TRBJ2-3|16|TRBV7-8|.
CASSALAGPPADTQYF